The source of this T cell receptor (beta chain) is a study of T cell changes during pregnancy in multiple sclerosis. The germline V gene encodes CDR1 SGHRS and CDR2 YFSETQ. V lost 5 bases and J lost 0, with 14 bases in between. This CDR3 contains 15 residues. TCRdb's table, derived via immunoSEQ multiplex PCR, lists solely in-frame clones and lacks some. The sample yields fewer than 70,000 clones, about nine tenths seen once. This sequence was found in a female donor in good health, enrolled as a control in a pregnancy study. This specimen was peripheral blood, taken in the second trimester of pregnancy. The J gene is TRBJ1-1, the V gene TRBV5-1, with a possible D match to TRBD1 (6 bases). CDR3 region: CASSQPGVMNTEAFF. The CDR3 DNA sequence: TGCGCCAGCAGTCAACCAGGGGTCATGAACACTGAAGCTTTCTTT.